Listed below are T cell receptor beta chains from one sample, sequenced in a study of cytomegalovirus exposure and HLA in healthy donors. Here immunoSEQ multiplex PCR was the method, and the copy in TCRdb shows in-frame clones only, minus some. This sample carries around 140,000 clones, around 80% of them seen once, and the ten largest clones take 1.5% to 2%. The sequenced sample was PBMCs. Receptors originate from a man aged 40-50 years in good health and CMV-seronegative. Both conserved end residues are part of each CDR3. A D gene is named only where the DNA matches it firmly. Where a row states a size, it is once, few, many or the class of an expanded clone; other rows omit it.

size: once
V: TRBV28
J: TRBJ1-1
D: .
DNA: TGTGCCAGCAGTTTCTCAGTTTTGAACACTGAAGCTTTCTTT
CDR3: CASSFSVLNTEAFF

size: .
V: TRBV27
J: TRBJ2-5
D: TRBD1
DNA: TGTGCCAGCGGTAGACAGGGGACGGGAGAGACCCAGTACTTC
CDR3: CASGRQGTGETQYF

size: .
V: TRBV10-3
J: TRBJ2-5
D: .
DNA: TGTGCCATCAGTGGCCCGTGGGGGGGCCGGGAGACCCAGTACTTC
CDR3: CAISGPWGGRETQYF

size: .
V: TRBV21-1
J: TRBJ1-2
D: .
DNA: TGTGCCAGCCGGTTCCCAGGGGGCGGGAGCTATGGCTACACCTTC
CDR3: CASRFPGGGSYGYTF

size: .
V: TRBV7-9
J: TRBJ2-4
D: TRBD1
DNA: TGTGCCAGCAGCTTAGTAGGTTCGGGACAGGGGAAAAGCATTCAGTACTTC
CDR3: CASSLVGSGQGKSIQYF

size: .
V: TRBV5-1
J: TRBJ2-3
D: TRBD2
DNA: TGCGCCAGCAGCTGGAGGCGGGAGCACGAAGATACGCAGTATTTT
CDR3: CASSWRREHEDTQYF

size: .
V: TRBV5-4
J: TRBJ2-7
D: .
DNA: TGTGCCAGCAGTCGAGCGCCGGACGAGCAGTACTTC
CDR3: CASSRAPDEQYF

size: few
V: TRBV25-1
J: TRBJ2-3
D: .
DNA: TGTGCCAGCAGTGAAATGGCGCGGGAACGCACAGATACGCAGTATTTT
CDR3: CASSEMARERTDTQYF

size: .
V: TRBV6-6
J: TRBJ2-5
D: .
DNA: TGTGCCAGCAGTTACGTGGGGGGTCCAGAGACCCAGTACTTC
CDR3: CASSYVGGPETQYF

size: .
V: TRBV7-2
J: TRBJ1-6
D: .
DNA: TGTGCCAGCAGCTTTAATCATTCACCCCTCCACTTT
CDR3: CASSFNHSPLHF

size: .
V: TRBV29-1
J: TRBJ2-7
D: TRBD1
DNA: TGCAGCGTTGAATGGCACCGCGACAGGGGGCCCTACGAGCAGTACTTC
CDR3: CSVEWHRDRGPYEQYF

size: few
V: TRBV6-5
J: TRBJ1-5
D: .
DNA: TGTGCCAGCAGTAAGGGACACGGACAGCCCCAGCATTTT
CDR3: CASSKGHGQPQHF

size: .
V: TRBV18
J: TRBJ2-7
D: .
DNA: TGTGCCAGCTCACCCGCAGGTACCTACGAGCAGTACTTC
CDR3: CASSPAGTYEQYF

size: .
V: TRBV19
J: TRBJ1-2
D: .
DNA: TGTGCCAGTAGTCCAGGGCTTGCCGGATATGGCTACACCTTC
CDR3: CASSPGLAGYGYTF

size: .
V: TRBV28
J: TRBJ2-5
D: TRBD1
DNA: TGTGCCAGCAGTTGGGGACAGCCGCCTGAGCAGTACTTC
CDR3: CASSWGQPPEQYF

size: few
V: TRBV4-1
J: TRBJ2-7
D: .
DNA: TGCGCCAGCAGCCAAGTGCAGGCTTTTCGCGAGGGTTACTCCTACGAGCAGTACTTC
CDR3: CASSQVQAFREGYSYEQYF

size: once
V: TRBV4-2
J: TRBJ1-3
D: .
DNA: TGTGCCAGCAGCCAAGTTGGGGGGATCTTCTCTGGAAACACCATATATTTT
CDR3: CASSQVGGIFSGNTIYF

size: .
V: TRBV7-6
J: TRBJ2-1
D: TRBD2
DNA: TGTGCCAGCAGCTTATCAGGGCCTAGCGGCGATGAGCAGTTCTTC
CDR3: CASSLSGPSGDEQFF

size: once
V: TRBV6-5
J: TRBJ1-2
D: .
DNA: TGTGCCAGCAGTTACTCGAGCTGGGGGGGGTCCAGTGGCTACACCTTC
CDR3: CASSYSSWGGSSGYTF

size: .
V: TRBV15
J: TRBJ2-3
D: TRBD1
DNA: TGTGCCACCGCCGACGGGACAGGGCCAGATGATACGCAGTATTTT
CDR3: CATADGTGPDDTQYF